This T cell receptor beta chain was found in a study of human T cells and chemical hapten exposure. This clonotype was counted at least ten times. Time point of the sample: patch test 1, 2 weeks after DPC sensitization. Treatment noted: therapeutic diphenylcyclopropenone sensitization with weekly scalp DPC. MiXCR, applied by TCRdb to the RACE reads, yields one record per CDR3 protein. The sample includes about 360,000 distinct CDR3 sequences, around 7% of them seen just once. The TCR sequence derives from a woman between 18 and 29 years old with alopecia areata. Some clones in this sample may be carry-over from other donors' samples. Sequences were derived from whole blood, sampled in connection with sensitization to the hapten diphenylcyclopropenone (DPC).

DNA of the CDR3: TGTGCCACAGCGTCCGATACGCAGTATTTT. The encoded protein is CATASDTQYF. This chain joins TRBV28 and TRBJ2-3; D remains unclear. CDR1 and CDR2 from the germline V gene are MDHEN and SYDVKM. The CDR3 is 10 residues long. V shed 10 bases and J shed 6 bases, with 8 bases lying between them. Drawing the rest from reference TRBV28 and TRBJ2-3, the complete variable domain is DVKVTQSSRYLVKRTGEKVFLECVQDMDHENMFWYRQDPGLGLRLIYFSYDVKMKEKGDIPEGYSVSREKKERFSLILESASTNQTSMYLCATASDTQYFGPGTRLTVL.